The sequence of this TCR beta chain was determined in a study of beta chain features in type 1 diabetes (dated by TCRdb to 2016 to 2019). Regarding the complete study: Mean age, gender distribution, total cell number and subset yield were not different between patients and healthy donors. Across all samples, around 99 million sorted cells were examined, and cell number per subset correlated strongly with RNA yield. In the study, TCRB repertoires of sorted circulating CD4+ T cell subsets from recently diagnosed type 1 diabetes patients were compared with those of matched healthy donors. Regulatory and stem cell-like memory subsets were isolated from only 8 patients and about eight healthy donors, whereas naive and central memory subsets came from all 28 donors. The research as a whole found: Because cDNA rather than genomic DNA was sequenced, highly expressing activated cells could have been over-represented, although no difference in activation and CD3 levels was found between groups. Shorter templates might be favored by PCR, yet because patient and control samples were amplified and corrected together, any such skew would affect both groups equally. Patients with type 1 diabetes made fewer insertions and deleted more nucleotides at VDJ recombination sites, implying thymic rearrangement abnormalities. Because the HLA sub-analyses included only small numbers of individuals, any influence of HLA type on TCRB rearrangement was left unresolved. A moderate but significant shortening of TCRB CDR3 length was observed in type 1 diabetes patients in all four CD4+ subsets. Naive, central memory and regulatory TCRB repertoires appeared more similar among patients than among healthy donors.

From each donor, a single peripheral blood sample of about 120 mL on average was drawn into heparinised tubes. A BD FACSAria II was used to sort naive, central memory, regulatory and stem cell-like memory CD4+ T cells with a panel that included CD45RO, CCR7, CD25, CD127, CD95 and CD27. Every sorted population had a purity above 98%. PBMCs were separated immediately by Lymphoprep density gradient centrifugation and were stained directly, without being cultured. So that batch effects would be minimized, each experiment stained and sorted samples in pairs, pairing one healthy donor with one patient. Clipping removes 3 bases from V and 8 bases from J, with 4 as the unmatched junction base count. CDR1 is given as SQVTM and CDR2 as ANQGSEA, both from the germline V gene. Its CDR3 holds 12 amino acids, cysteine through phenylalanine. Only the CDR3 DNA is retained, 36 bases long and in frame from the first base.

The entire amount of isolated RNA was reverse transcribed using the High Capacity cDNA Reverse Transcription Kit, so the sequenced TCRB transcripts were expressed ones. Naive, central memory and regulatory T cell samples underwent deep immunoSEQ sequencing, averaging about 3.57 million total reads per sample. Sorted cells were lysed in RLT buffer and RNA was extracted with DNase-treated RNeasy Micro or Mini kits, depending on cell number. Each cell subset was processed on its own to prevent cross-contamination, while patient and healthy donor samples were processed together. Using the immunoSEQ multiplex PCR, TCRB sequences were amplified from cDNA into 87-bp fragments spanning the CDR3 region. Sequencing of the amplicons was performed on the Illumina HiSeq platform. The study's processing was this. PCR bias was corrected computationally using synthetic template baselines, and reads within Hamming distance 2 were collapsed, with unmergeable singletons discarded. Reads were aligned to IMGT to assign V, D and J genes, CDR3 length, and insertions or deletions at six rearrangement sites. Clonotype counts were normalized to sorted cell number within each subset before computing true diversity and Gini coefficients with the tcR R package. The overlap coefficient, calculated on TCRB nucleotide sequences, was used to quantify repertoire sharing. Out-of-frame TCRB sequences from naive cells were analyzed as a proxy for the pre-selection repertoire. TCRdb mirrors the immuneACCESS table, restricted to in-frame sequences. Some clones are absent from its copies; in checked studies, under half trace to an unresolved V gene, and the reason for the others is unknown. V and J calls and clone size come straight from that table; D and trimming were deduced from the DNA. The sample table records a few hundred thousand clones; more than 11% of these occur just once. The top ten clones comprise less than 0.04% of the sample.

About this clone: The target of this receptor is not known. Per-base quality was not reported, and no clone a single base away is much larger than it.

The clonotype was recovered from a young man in good health. The V and J genes are TRBV29-1 and TRBJ1-2, and 9 bases in between align with TRBD1. Material: naive CD4+ T cells from blood. The cell subset or site label, as the study defines it: true naive CD4+ T cells. CDR3 sequence: CSVDYRGQGYTF. The DNA reads as follows: TGCAGCGTTGACTACAGGGGGCAGGGCTACACCTTC.